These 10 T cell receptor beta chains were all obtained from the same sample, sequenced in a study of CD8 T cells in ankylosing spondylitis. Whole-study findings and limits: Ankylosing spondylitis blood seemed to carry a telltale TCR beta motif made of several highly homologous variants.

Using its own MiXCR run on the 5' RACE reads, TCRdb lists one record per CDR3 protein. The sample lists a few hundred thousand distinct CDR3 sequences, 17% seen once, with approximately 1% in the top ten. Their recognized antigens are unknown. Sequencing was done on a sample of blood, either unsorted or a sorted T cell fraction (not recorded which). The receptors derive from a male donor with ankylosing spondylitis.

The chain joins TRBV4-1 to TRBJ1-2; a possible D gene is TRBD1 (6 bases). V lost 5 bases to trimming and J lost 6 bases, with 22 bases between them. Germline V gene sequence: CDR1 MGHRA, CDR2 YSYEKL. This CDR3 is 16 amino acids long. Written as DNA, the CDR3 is TGCGCCAGCAGCTCAAGCAGGGGAGCGGGGGTTAATGGCTACACCTTC. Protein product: CASSSSRGAGVNGYTF.

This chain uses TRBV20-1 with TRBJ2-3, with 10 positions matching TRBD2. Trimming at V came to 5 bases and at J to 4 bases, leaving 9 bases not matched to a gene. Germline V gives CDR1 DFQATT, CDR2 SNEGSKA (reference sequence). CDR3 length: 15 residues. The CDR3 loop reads CSARGTSEAADTQYF. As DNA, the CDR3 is TGCAGTGCTCGCGGGACTAGCGAGGCCGCAGATACGCAGTATTTT.

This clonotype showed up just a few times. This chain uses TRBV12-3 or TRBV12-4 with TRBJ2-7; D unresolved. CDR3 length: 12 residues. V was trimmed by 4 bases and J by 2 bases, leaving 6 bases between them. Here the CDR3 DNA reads TGTGCCAGCAGTTACGGTACCTACGAGCAGTACTTC. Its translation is CASSYGTYEQYF.

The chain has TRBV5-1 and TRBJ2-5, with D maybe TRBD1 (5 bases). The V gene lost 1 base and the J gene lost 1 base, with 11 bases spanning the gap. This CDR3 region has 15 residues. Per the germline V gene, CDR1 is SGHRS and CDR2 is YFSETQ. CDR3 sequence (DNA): TGCGCCAGCAGCTTGTTGCCAGGGCCCCAAGAGACCCAGTACTTC. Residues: CASSLLPGPQETQYF.

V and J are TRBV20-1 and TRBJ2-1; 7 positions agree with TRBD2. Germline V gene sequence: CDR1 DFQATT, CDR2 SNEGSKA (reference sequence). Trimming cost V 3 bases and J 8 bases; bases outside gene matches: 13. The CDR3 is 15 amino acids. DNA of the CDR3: TGCAGTGCTAGTGAGGGGAGGGCCGGGATCGATGAGCAGTTCTTC. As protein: CSASEGRAGIDEQFF.

This chain's CDR3 is CASSQGSGARTNSPLHF. Here the CDR3 DNA reads TGTGCCAGCAGCCAAGGATCGGGAGCGAGGACTAATTCACCCCTCCACTTT. The chain couples TRBV3-1 to TRBJ1-6; D is undetermined. The CDR3 runs to 17 residues. Trimming removed 1 base from V and 6 bases from J, with 16 bases in between. CDR1 and CDR2 from the germline V gene are LGHDT and YNNKEL (reference sequence).

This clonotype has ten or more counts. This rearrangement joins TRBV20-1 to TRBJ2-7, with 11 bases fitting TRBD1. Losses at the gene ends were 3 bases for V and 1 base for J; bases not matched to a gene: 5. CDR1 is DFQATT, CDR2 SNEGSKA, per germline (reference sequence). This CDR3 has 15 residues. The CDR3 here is CSARAGTGGSYEQYF. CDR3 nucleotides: TGCAGTGCTAGGGCCGGGACAGGGGGATCCTACGAGCAGTACTTC.

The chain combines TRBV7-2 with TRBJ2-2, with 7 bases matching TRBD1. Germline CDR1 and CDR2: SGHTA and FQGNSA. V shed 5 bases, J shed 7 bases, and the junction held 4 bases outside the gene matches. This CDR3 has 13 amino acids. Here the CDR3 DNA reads TGTGCCAGCAGCCGAGGGGGCGGCGGGGAGCTGTTTTTT. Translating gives CASSRGGGGELFF.

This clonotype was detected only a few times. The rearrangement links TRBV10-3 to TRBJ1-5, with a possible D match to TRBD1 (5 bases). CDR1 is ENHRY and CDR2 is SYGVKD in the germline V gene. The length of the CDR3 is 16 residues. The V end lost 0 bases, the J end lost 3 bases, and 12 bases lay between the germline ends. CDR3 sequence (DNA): TGTGCCATCAGTGAGTCGATAGGGGCCCACAATCAGCCCCAGCATTTT. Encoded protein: CAISESIGAHNQPQHF.

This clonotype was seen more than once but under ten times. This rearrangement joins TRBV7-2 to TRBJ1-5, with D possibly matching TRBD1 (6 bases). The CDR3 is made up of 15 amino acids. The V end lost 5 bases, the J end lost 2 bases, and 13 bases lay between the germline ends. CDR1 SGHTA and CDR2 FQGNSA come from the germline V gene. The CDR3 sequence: CASSPRGGRNQPQHF. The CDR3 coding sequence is TGTGCCAGCAGCCCAAGGGGGGGACGCAATCAGCCCCAGCATTTT. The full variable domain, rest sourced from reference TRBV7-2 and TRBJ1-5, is GAGVSQSPSNKVTEKGKDVELRCDPISGHTALYWYRQSLGQGLEFLIYFQGNSAPDKSGLPSDRFSAERTGGSVSTLTIQRTQQEDSAVYLCASSPRGGRNQPQHFGDGTRLSIL.